The next 9 T cell receptor beta chains were all read from a single sample in a study of cytomegalovirus exposure and HLA in healthy donors. With 60 Vbeta and 13 Jbeta primers, the PCR was carried out. Assay: immunoSEQ multiplex PCR; the TCRdb copy retains only in-frame clones and omits some. The profile shows about 120,000 clones, around 80% of them singletons. Sequenced: PBMCs. The receptors here all came from a female donor in good health and CMV-seropositive.

The V call is TRBV28, the J call TRBJ1-2, with 10 positions matching TRBD1. Germline assignment: CDR1 MDHEN and CDR2 SYDVKM. The V segment lost 6 bases and the J segment 4 bases; nucleotides outside the gene matches: 8. The CDR3 totals 15 residues. In DNA, the CDR3 is TGTGCCAGCAGGACGACAGGGGGCGCTTTCTATGGCTACACCTTC. Translated, it gives CASRTTGGAFYGYTF.

The gene calls are TRBV4-3 and TRBJ1-1, with D uncertain. Germline CDR1 reads LGHNA; CDR2 reads YSLEER. Trimming shortened V by 0 bases and J by 10 bases, and 12 bases separated the two germline ends. This CDR3 spans 13 amino acids. The CDR3 DNA follows: TGCGCCAGCAGCCAAGATAGTGGAAGAGGAGCTTTCTTT. Translation: CASSQDSGRGAFF.

The V gene is TRBV7-2, the J gene TRBJ1-2; a weak D match, TRBD1 (6 bases). The CDR3 contains 13 residues. Germline CDR1 and CDR2: SGHTA and FQGNSA. V shed 5 bases and J shed 6 bases, with 13 bases lying between them. The CDR3 spells CASSVGQSHGYTF. For the CDR3, the DNA is TGTGCCAGCAGCGTAGGACAGTCCCATGGCTACACCTTC.

This clone turned up a few times. This chain links TRBV2 with TRBJ1-1; a weak D match, TRBD1 (5 bases). V lost 2 bases and J lost 10, with 11 bases in between. The CDR3 length is 12 residues. CDR1 is SNHLY and CDR2 is FYNNEI in the germline V gene. The CDR3 loop is CASSERAGGAFF. The CDR3, as DNA: TGTGCCAGCAGTGAACGAGCCGGGGGAGCTTTCTTT. Full variable domain (remainder filled in from reference TRBV2 and TRBJ1-1): EPEVTQTPSHQVTQMGQEVILRCVPISNHLYFYWYRQILGQKVEFLVSFYNNEISEKSEIFDDQFSVERPDGSNFTLKIRSTKLEDSAMYFCASSERAGGAFFGQGTRLTVV.

CDR3 DNA sequence: TGTGCCAGCAGCAACAGGCTCCGGGAGACCCAGTACTTC. Its translation: CASSNRLRETQYF. The rearrangement links TRBV7-6 to TRBJ2-5; tentatively, D is TRBD1 (5 bases). V was clipped by 5 bases and J by 5 bases, with 12 bases between them. The length of the CDR3 is 13 residues. The germline V gene encodes CDR1 SGHVS and CDR2 FNYEAQ.

The chain couples TRBV25-1 to TRBJ1-2, with 11 bases lining up with TRBD1. The V gene end was trimmed by 8 bases and the J gene end by 0 bases; junction bases not matched to a gene: 2. CDR3 size: 14 residues. Germline CDR1 and CDR2: MGHDK and SYGVNS. CDR3 protein: CASRGQGANYGYTF. The CDR3 nucleotides are TGTGCCAGCCGGGGACAGGGGGCTAACTATGGCTACACCTTC.

This clone was counted once. The gene calls are TRBV27 and TRBJ1-6; 12 bases match TRBD1. There are 14 residues in the CDR3. J lost 10 bases, V lost 3 bases, and 1 base had no gene match. CDR1 and CDR2 (germline): MNHEY, SMNVEV (reference sequence). The CDR3 sequence: CASSLGTGGSPLHF. The CDR3, as DNA: TGTGCCAGCAGTTTGGGGACAGGGGGCTCACCCCTCCACTTT.

The chain joins TRBV18 to TRBJ1-6; D remains ambiguous. Germline loops: CDR1 KGHSH, CDR2 LQKENI. Trimming took 1 base from V and 6 from J, leaving 10 bases between them. This CDR3 contains 15 residues. The CDR3 is CASSPRQVINSPLHF. In DNA form, the CDR3 reads TGTGCCAGCTCACCACGGCAGGTTATTAATTCACCCCTCCACTTT.

This chain uses TRBV5-1 with TRBJ1-3; unclear D gene. Germline values: CDR1 SGHRS, CDR2 YFSETQ. This CDR3 contains 14 residues. Trimming pared 0 bases from V and 3 bases from J, leaving 7 bases between. Here the CDR3 reads CASSLGSGGNTIYF. The CDR3 DNA sequence: TGCGCCAGCAGCTTGGGGAGTGGTGGAAACACCATATATTTT.